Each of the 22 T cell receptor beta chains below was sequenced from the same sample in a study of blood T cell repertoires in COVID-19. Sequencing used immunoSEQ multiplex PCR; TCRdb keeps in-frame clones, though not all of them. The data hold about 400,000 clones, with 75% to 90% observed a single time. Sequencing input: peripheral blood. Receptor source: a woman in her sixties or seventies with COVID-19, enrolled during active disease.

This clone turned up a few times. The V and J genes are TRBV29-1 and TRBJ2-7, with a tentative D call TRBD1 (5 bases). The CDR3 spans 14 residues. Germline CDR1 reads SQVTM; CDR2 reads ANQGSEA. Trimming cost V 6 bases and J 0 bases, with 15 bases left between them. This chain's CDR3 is CSVIQDTGSYEQYF. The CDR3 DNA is TGCAGCGTGATTCAGGACACGGGCTCCTACGAGCAGTACTTC.

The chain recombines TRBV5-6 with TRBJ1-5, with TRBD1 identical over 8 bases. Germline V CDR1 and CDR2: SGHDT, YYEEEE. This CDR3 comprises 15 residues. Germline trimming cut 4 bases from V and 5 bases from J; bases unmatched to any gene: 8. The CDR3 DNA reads TGTGCCAGCAGCAAGAAGGACAGGGAGTATCAGCCCCAGCATTTT. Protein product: CASSKKDREYQPQHF.

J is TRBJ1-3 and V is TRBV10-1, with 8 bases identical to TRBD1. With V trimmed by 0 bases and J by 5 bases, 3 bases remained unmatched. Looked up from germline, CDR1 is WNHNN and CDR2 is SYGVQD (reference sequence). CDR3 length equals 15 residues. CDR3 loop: CASSESTGGRNTIYF. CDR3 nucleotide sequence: TGCGCCAGCAGTGAGTCAACAGGGGGAAGAAACACCATATATTTT.

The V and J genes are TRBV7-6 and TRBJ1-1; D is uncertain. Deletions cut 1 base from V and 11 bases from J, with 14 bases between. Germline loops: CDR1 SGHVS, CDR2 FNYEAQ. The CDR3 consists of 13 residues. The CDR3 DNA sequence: TGTGCCAGCAGCTTAGTTAACCCGGGGATCGCTTTCTTT. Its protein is CASSLVNPGIAFF.

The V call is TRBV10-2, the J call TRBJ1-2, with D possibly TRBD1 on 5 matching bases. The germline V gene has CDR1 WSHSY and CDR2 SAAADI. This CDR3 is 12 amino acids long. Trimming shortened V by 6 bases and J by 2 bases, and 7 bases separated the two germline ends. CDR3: CASRAGNYGYTF. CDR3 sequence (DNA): TGCGCCAGCAGAGCAGGGAACTATGGCTACACCTTC.

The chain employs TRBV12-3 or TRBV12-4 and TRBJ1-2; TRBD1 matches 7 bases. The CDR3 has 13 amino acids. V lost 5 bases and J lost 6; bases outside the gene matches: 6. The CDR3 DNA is TGTGCCAGCAGTATAAGACAGGGTGATGGCTACACCTTC. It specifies CASSIRQGDGYTF.

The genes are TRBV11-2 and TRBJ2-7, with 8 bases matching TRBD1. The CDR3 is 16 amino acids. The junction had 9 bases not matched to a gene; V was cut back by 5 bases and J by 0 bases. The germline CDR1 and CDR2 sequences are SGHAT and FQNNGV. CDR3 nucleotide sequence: TGTGCCAGCAGCCCACCCGCCACAGGGGGCTCCTACGAGCAGTACTTC. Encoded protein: CASSPPATGGSYEQYF.

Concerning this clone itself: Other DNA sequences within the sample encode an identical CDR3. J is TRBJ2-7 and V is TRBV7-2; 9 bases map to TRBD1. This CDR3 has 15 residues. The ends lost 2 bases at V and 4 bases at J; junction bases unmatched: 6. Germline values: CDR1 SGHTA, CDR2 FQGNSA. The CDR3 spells CASSLIGTGSYEQYF. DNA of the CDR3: TGTGCCAGCAGCTTAATAGGGACAGGGTCGTACGAGCAGTACTTC.

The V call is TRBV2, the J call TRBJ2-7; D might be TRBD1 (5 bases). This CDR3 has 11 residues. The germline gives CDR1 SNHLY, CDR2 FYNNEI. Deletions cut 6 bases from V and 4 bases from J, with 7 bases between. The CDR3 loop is CASRKGYEQYF. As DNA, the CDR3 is TGTGCCAGCAGGAAGGGGTACGAGCAGTACTTC.

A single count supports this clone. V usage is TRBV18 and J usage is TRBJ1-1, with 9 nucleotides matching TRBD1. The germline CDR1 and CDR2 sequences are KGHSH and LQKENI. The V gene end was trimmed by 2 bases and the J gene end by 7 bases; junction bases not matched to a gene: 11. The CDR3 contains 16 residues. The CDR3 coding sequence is TGTGCCAGCTCACCAACGCCGGGACAGGGTATTGATGAAGCTTTCTTT. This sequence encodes CASSPTPGQGIDEAFF. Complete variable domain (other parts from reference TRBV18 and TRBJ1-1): NAGVMQNPRHLVRRRGQEARLRCSPMKGHSHVYWYRQLPEEGLKFMVYLQKENIIDESGMPKERFSAEFPKEGPSILRIQQVVRGDSAAYFCASSPTPGQGIDEAFFGQGTRLTVV.

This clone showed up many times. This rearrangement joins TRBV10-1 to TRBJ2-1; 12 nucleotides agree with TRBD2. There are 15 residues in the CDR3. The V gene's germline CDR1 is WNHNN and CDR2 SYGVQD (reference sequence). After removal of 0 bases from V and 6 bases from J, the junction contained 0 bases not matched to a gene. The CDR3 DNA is TGCGCCAGCAGTGAGTCGACTAGCGGGGGCAATGAGCAGTTCTTC. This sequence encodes CASSESTSGGNEQFF.

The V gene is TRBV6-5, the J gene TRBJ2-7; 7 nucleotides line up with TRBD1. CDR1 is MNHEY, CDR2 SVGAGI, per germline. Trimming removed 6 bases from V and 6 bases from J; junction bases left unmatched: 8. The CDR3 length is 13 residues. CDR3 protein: CASSAWDSREQYF. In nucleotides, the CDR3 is TGTGCCAGCAGCGCCTGGGACAGTCGCGAGCAGTACTTC.

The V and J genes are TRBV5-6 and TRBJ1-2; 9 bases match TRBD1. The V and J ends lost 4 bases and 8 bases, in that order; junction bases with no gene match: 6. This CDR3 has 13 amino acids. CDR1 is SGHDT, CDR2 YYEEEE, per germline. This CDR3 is CASSVGQGWGYTF. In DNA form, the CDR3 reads TGTGCCAGCAGCGTGGGACAGGGCTGGGGCTACACCTTC. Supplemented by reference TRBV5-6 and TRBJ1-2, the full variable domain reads DAGVTQSPTHLIKTRGQQVTLRCSPKSGHDTVSWYQQALGQGPQFIFQYYEEEERQRGNFPDRFSGHQFPNYSSELNVNALLLGDSALYLCASSVGQGWGYTFGSGTRLTVV.

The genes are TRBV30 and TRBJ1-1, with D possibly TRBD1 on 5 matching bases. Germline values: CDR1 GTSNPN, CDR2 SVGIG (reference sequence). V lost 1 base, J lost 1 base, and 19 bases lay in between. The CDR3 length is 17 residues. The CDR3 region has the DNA TGTGCCTGGAGTGGTGACCTTGTGCCGACAGAGAACACTGAAGCTTTCTTT. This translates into CAWSGDLVPTENTEAFF.

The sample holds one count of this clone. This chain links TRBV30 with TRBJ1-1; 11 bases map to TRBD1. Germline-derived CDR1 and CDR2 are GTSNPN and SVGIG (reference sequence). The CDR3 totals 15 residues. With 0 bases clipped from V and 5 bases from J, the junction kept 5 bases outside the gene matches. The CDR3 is CAWSVRDRGGTEAFF. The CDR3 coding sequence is TGTGCCTGGAGTGTACGGGACAGGGGGGGTACTGAAGCTTTCTTT.

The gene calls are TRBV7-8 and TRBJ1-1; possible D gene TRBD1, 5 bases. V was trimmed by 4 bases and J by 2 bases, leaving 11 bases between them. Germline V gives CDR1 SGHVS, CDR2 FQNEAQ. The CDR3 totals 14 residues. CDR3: CASSYMDTNTEAFF. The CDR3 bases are TGTGCCAGCAGCTACATGGACACCAACACTGAAGCTTTCTTT.

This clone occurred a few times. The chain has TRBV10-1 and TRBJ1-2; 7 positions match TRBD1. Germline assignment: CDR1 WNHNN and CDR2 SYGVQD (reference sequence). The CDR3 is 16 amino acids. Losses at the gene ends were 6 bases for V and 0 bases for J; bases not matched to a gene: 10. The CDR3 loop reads CASSDRDRISNYGYTF. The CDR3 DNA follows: TGCGCCAGCAGCGACCGGGACAGAATTTCTAACTATGGCTACACCTTC.

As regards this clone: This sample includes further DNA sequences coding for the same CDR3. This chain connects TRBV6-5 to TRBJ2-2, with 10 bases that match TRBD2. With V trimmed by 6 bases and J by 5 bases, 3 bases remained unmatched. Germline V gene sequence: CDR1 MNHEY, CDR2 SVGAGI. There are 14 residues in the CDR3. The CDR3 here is CASRGLARTGELFF. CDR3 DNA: TGTGCCAGCAGGGGACTAGCGAGAACCGGGGAGCTGTTTTTT.

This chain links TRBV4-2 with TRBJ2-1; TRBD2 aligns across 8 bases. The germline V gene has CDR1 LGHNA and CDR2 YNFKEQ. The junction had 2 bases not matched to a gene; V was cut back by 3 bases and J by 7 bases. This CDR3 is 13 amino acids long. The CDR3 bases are TGTGCCAGCAGCCAGGGACTAGTAAATGAGCAGTTCTTC. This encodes CASSQGLVNEQFF.

CDR3 in amino acids: CASSVAGAMNTEAFF. The CDR3 bases are TGTGCCAGCAGCGTAGCGGGAGCCATGAACACTGAAGCTTTCTTT. V usage is TRBV9 and J usage is TRBJ1-1, with D hard to call. This CDR3 spans 15 amino acids. V dropped 0 bases and J dropped 0 bases, with 9 bases sitting between them. Germline V lookup: CDR1 SGDLS, CDR2 YYNGEE. Full variable domain (remainder filled in from reference TRBV9 and TRBJ1-1): DSGVTQTPKHLITATGQRVTLRCSPRSGDLSVYWYQQSLDQGLQFLIQYYNGEERAKGNILERFSAQQFPDLHSELNLSSLELGDSALYFCASSVAGAMNTEAFFGQGTRLTVV.

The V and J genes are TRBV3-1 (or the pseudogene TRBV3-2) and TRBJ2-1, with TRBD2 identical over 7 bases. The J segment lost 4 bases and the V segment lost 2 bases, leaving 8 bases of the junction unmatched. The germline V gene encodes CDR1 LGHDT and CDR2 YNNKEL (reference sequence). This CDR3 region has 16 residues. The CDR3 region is CASSQLGGVSYNEQFF. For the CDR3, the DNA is TGTGCCAGCAGCCAACTGGGAGGGGTATCGTACAATGAGCAGTTCTTC.

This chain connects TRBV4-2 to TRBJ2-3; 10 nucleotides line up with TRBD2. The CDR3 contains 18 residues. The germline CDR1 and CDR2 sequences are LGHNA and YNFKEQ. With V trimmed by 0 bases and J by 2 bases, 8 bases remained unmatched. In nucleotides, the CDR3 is TGTGCCAGCAGCCAAGATATGGGGCTAGCGGGGGCCACAGATACGCAGTATTTT. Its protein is CASSQDMGLAGATDTQYF.